The clone carrying this T cell receptor beta chain has more than one count but fewer than ten. The antigen remains unidentified. V was clipped by 1 base and J by 0 bases; unmatched bases: 3. The CDR3 contains 16 residues. Germline CDR1 is SGHDN and CDR2 is FVKESK. These data belong to a study of human T cells and chemical hapten exposure. Study-level background: DPC at 0.01% went onto the upper back in patch tests, read at 6 days. Study-wide points: Expanded TCRs produced significantly more large CDR3 similarity clusters than controls did.

The study used a library that attached unique molecular identifiers to individual cDNA molecules. How the authors handled the data: Samples held a median of about 94,000 TCRs, range roughly 20,000–750,000. Each CDR3 protein is one row after TCRdb ran MiXCR on the RACE reads. V and J calls and clone size were set by TCRdb, not the authors. The data hold about 84,000 distinct CDR3 sequences, with about 9.4% observed a single time. Time point specified: patch test 2, 6 weeks after DPC sensitization. Treatment reported: therapeutic diphenylcyclopropenone sensitization with weekly scalp DPC. The sequence came from a woman aged 45-65 years with alopecia areata. Some clones in this sample may be carry-over from other donors' samples. Here the sequenced sample was whole blood, taken in connection with sensitization to the hapten diphenylcyclopropenone (DPC). The rearrangement links TRBV14 to TRBJ2-1; TRBD2 aligns across 7 bases. CDR3 sequence: CASSQGRLASYNEQFF. The CDR3 DNA sequence: TGTGCCAGCAGCCAAGGCCGACTAGCCTCCTACAATGAGCAGTTCTTC.